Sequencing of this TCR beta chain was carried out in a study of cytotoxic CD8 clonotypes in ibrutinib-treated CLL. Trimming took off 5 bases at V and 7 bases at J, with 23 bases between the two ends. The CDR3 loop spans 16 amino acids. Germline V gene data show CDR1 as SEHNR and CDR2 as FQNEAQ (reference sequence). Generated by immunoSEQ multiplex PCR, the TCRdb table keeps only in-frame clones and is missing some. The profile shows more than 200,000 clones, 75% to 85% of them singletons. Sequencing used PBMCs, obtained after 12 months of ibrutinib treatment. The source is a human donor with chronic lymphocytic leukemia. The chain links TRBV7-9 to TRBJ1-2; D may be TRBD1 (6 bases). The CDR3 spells CASSHTLGPGAGGYTF. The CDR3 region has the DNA TGTGCCAGCAGCCACACGCTCGGCCCAGGGGCCGGTGGCTACACCTTC. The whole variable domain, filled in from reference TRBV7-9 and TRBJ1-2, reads DTGVSQNPRHKITKRGQNVTFRCDPISEHNRLYWYRQTLGQGPEFLTYFQNEAQLEKSRLLSDRFSAERPKGSFSTLEIQRTEQGDSAMYLCASSHTLGPGAGGYTFGSGTRLTVV.